This note documents a single TCR beta chain sequence. Its antigen is as yet unknown. The data originate from a study of identical twins. Findings and caveats of the study: It was out-of-frame TCR alpha sharing in monozygotic twins that models underestimated. Diverse VJ usage suggested most zero-insertion clonotypes were not invariant T cells. Fewer insertions marked abundant cord blood beta clonotypes; young adult naive trended weakly, memory not at all.

CDR3 size: 16 residues. The germline gives CDR1 MGHRA, CDR2 YSYEKL. The V and J ends lost 7 bases and 2 bases respectively, with 20 bases between them. A universal primer site arose from template switching, and cDNA bore unique molecular identifiers. MiXCR, run by TCRdb on the 5' RACE reads, gives a single entry per CDR3 protein. The table records about 720,000 distinct CDR3 sequences, 8.6% of them present only once. The same specimen was also included in a second study, on yellow fever vaccine responses in identical twins.

The chain employs TRBV4-1 and TRBJ2-5; D is undetermined. This TCR was recovered from a woman younger than 35 in good health. Source material: PBMCs. The CDR3 here is CASTLDHWLSQETQYF. The CDR3 nucleotides read TGCGCCAGCACCTTAGACCATTGGCTATCTCAAGAGACCCAGTACTTC.